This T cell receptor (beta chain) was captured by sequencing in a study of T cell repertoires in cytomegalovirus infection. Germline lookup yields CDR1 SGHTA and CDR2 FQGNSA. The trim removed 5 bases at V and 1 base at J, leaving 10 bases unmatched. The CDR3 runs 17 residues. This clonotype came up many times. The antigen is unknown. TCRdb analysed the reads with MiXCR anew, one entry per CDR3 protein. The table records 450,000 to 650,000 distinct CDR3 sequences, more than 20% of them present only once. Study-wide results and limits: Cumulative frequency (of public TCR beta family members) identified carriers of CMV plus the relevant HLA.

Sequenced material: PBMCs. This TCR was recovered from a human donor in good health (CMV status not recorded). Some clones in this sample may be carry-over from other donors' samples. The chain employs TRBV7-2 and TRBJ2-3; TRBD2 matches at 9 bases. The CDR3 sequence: CASSPFPREGGTDTQYF. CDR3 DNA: TGTGCCAGCAGCCCCTTTCCGCGGGAGGGGGGCACAGATACGCAGTATTTT.